A single sample is the source of the 17 T cell receptor beta chains below, sequenced in a study of metastatic and nonmetastatic thyroid tumors (dated by TCRdb to 2020 to 2021). The protocol used for the library was PCR. For sequencing, an Illumina HiSeq 4000 was employed. TCRdb reanalyzed the raw reads on its own, using fastp at Q25 for trimming and MiXCR for clone calling, and kept in-frame beta chains. Here the sample has 24,000 or so clones; around 9.9% occur a single time. 25% to 30% of the sample lies in the top ten. None of the patients had been given any treatment before thyroid surgery. The sample consisted of blood. These receptors all come from a female donor with papillary thyroid cancer or a benign thyroid nodule (not recorded which). Some clones in this sample may be carry-over from other donors' samples.

This clone was recorded many times. The V and J genes are TRBV3-1 and TRBJ1-3; possible D gene TRBD1, 6 bases. The CDR3 is made up of 15 amino acids. Trimming shortened V by 0 bases and J by 4 bases, and 10 bases separated the two germline ends. In germline, CDR1 is LGHDT, CDR2 YNNKEL (reference sequence). Written as DNA, the CDR3 is TGTGCCAGCAGCCAAGATGGGACATCGGGAAACACCATATATTTT. Translating it yields CASSQDGTSGNTIYF.

This clone was seen ten or more times. The same CDR3 also results from other DNA sequences found in this sample. The chain employs TRBV19 and TRBJ1-1; a possible D gene is TRBD1 (5 bases). Germline V gene data show CDR1 as LNHDA and CDR2 as SQIVND (reference sequence). The germline V and J ends were trimmed by 5 bases and 4 bases, with 17 bases remaining between them. CDR3 length: 15 residues. CDR3 bases: TGTGCCAGTAGTCCCGGGGCGGGAAGGGGCACTGAAGCTTTCTTT. Protein sequence: CASSPGAGRGTEAFF.

This clone showed up just a few times. Mismatch with germline at one junction end may stem from a read error. This chain links TRBV27 with TRBJ2-2; D perhaps matches TRBD1 (6 bases). CDR3 length equals 15 residues. Germline assignment: CDR1 MNHEY and CDR2 SMNVEV (reference sequence). The CDR3 DNA sequence: TGTGCCAGCATCGGGGAACAGGGTTACACCGGGGAGCTGTTTTTC. Amino acid sequence: CASIGEQGYTGELFF.

A remark on this clone: At one end the junction does not follow the germline gene, possibly because of a read error. The V and J genes are TRBV6-5 and TRBJ1-1; possibly TRBD1 for D (6 bases). Germline V lookup: CDR1 MNHEY, CDR2 SVGAGI. The CDR3 spans 16 residues. Written as DNA, the CDR3 is TGTGCCAGCAGTTACGACTCAGGGGCTCCGAACACTGGAGCTTTCTTT. It encodes CASSYDSGAPNTGAFF.

Ten or more counts support this clone. V is TRBV3-1 and J is TRBJ2-3; D is possibly TRBD1 (5 bases). Germline CDR1 is LGHDT and CDR2 is YNNKEL (reference sequence). V lost 6 bases, J lost 0 bases, and 13 bases lay in between. The CDR3 sequence is 15 residues long. The CDR3 bases are TGTGCCAGCAGTCCTACAGGTACTAGCACAGATACGCAGTATTTT. Residues: CASSPTGTSTDTQYF.

This clone was recorded at least ten times. J is TRBJ2-7 and V is TRBV5-6, with D perhaps assigned TRBD1 or TRBD2 (6 bases each). The V end lost 1 base, the J end lost 3 bases, and 14 bases lay between the germline ends. This CDR3 has 15 residues. Germline V CDR1 and CDR2: SGHDT, YYEEEE. The CDR3 region is CASSLRGEKDYEQYF. In nucleotides, the CDR3 is TGTGCCAGCAGCTTGAGGGGGGAAAAGGACTACGAGCAGTACTTC.

This clone was found many times. The DNA for the CDR3 is TGTGCCAGCAGCCCCCTTCTGGCCGTGGGCGAGCAGTACTTC. Translating it yields CASSPLLAVGEQYF. The chain is built from TRBV7-3 and TRBJ2-7; D is undetermined. The CDR3 sequence is 14 residues long. Looked up from germline, CDR1 is SGHTA and CDR2 is FQGTGA. Trimming removed 5 bases from V and 6 bases from J, with 17 bases in between.

This clone was seen repeatedly, ten times or more. This rearrangement joins TRBV19 to TRBJ2-3; TRBD2 matches at 10 bases. Trimming took 5 bases from V and 5 from J; bases not matched to a gene: 10. CDR3 size: 16 residues. Germline V gene lookup returns CDR1 LNHDA and CDR2 SQIVND (reference sequence). In DNA form, the CDR3 reads TGTGCCAGTAGTGCCCCGGGACTAGCGAGCCGAGATACGCAGTATTTT. It specifies CASSAPGLASRDTQYF.

This clone was seen a handful of times. The chain carries TRBV12-3 or TRBV12-4 and TRBJ2-3, with 11 bases aligning to TRBD1. The CDR3 covers 15 residues. Unmatched junction bases numbered 4, after V lost 3 bases and J lost 5 bases. The CDR3 reads CASSFGQGAVDTQYF. The CDR3 DNA reads as TGTGCCAGCAGTTTCGGACAGGGGGCTGTAGATACGCAGTATTTT.

This chain uses TRBV5-1 with TRBJ2-5, with 7 nucleotides matching TRBD1. Trimming took 4 bases from V and 5 from J; bases not matched to a gene: 8. The CDR3 totals 14 residues. Germline V gene data show CDR1 as SGHRS and CDR2 as YFSETQ. In DNA, the CDR3 is TGCGCCAGCAGCATTGCAGGGGGATCGGAGACCCAGTACTTC. It yields the protein CASSIAGGSETQYF.

Many counts were recorded for this clone. CDR3 sequence (DNA): TGTGCCTGGAGTTTAAGTTTACTCACTGAAGCTTTCTTT. Translating it yields CAWSLSLLTEAFF. V usage is TRBV30 and J usage is TRBJ1-1; D is unclear. The CDR3 length is 13 residues. The ends were cut back, 2 bases at V and 4 bases at J, with 11 bases in the middle. Looked up from germline, CDR1 is GTSNPN and CDR2 is SVGIG (reference sequence).

Ten or more counts support this clone. This chain connects TRBV20-1 to TRBJ2-1; 9 bases are a match to TRBD2. The CDR3 consists of 15 residues. V lost 2 bases and J lost 9; bases outside the gene matches: 11. Germline V gene lookup returns CDR1 DFQATT and CDR2 SNEGSKA (reference sequence). The chain's CDR3 is CSARIAGVSSSEQFF. The CDR3 DNA follows: TGCAGTGCTAGAATAGCGGGAGTTAGTTCTTCTGAGCAGTTCTTC.

This clone came up many times. The rearrangement links TRBV7-6 to TRBJ2-1; D might be TRBD2 (6 bases). Germline CDR1 SGHVS, CDR2 FNYEAQ. V lost 0 bases, J lost 8 bases, and 20 bases lay in between. The CDR3 totals 17 residues. The CDR3 DNA follows: TGTGCCAGCAGCTTAGCGTATATCGGCGGGATGAGCGATGAGCAGTTCTTC. This gives the protein CASSLAYIGGMSDEQFF.

At least ten counts were recorded for this clone. The V gene is TRBV30, the J gene TRBJ2-3, with 9 positions matching TRBD2. Trimming removed 0 bases from V and 3 bases from J; junction bases left unmatched: 1. Germline CDR1 GTSNPN, CDR2 SVGIG (reference sequence). This CDR3 region has 14 residues. As DNA, the CDR3 is TGTGCCTGGAGTGTAGCGGGAGGAACAGATACGCAGTATTTT. Protein product: CAWSVAGGTDTQYF.

This clone has only a few counts. The chain combines TRBV19 with TRBJ2-7; D is possibly TRBD1 (6 bases). Trimming took 4 bases from V and 0 from J, leaving 10 bases between them. CDR1 LNHDA and CDR2 SQIVND come from the germline V gene (reference sequence). The CDR3 sequence is 14 residues long. The CDR3 bases are TGTGCCAGTAGTACTACAGGGATCTCCTACGAGCAGTACTTC. This codes for CASSTTGISYEQYF.

This clone was seen repeatedly, ten times or more. One junction end disagrees with the germline gene, perhaps due to a read error. This sample also contains other DNA sequences that code for the same CDR3. This sequence joins TRBV19 and TRBJ1-6; D is possibly TRBD1 (6 bases). Germline V gene lookup returns CDR1 LNHDA and CDR2 SQIVND (reference sequence). CDR3 length: 15 amino acids. DNA of the CDR3: TGTGCCAGTACTCCAATGGGGGCGCATAATTCACCTCTCCACTTT. Amino acids: CASTPMGAHNSPLHF. The variable domain in full, with the rest retrieved from reference TRBV19 and TRBJ1-6, is DGGITQSPKYLFRKEGQNVTLSCEQNLNHDAMYWYRQDPGQGLRLIYYSQIVNDFQKGDIAEGYSVSREKKESFPLTVTSAQKNPTAFYLCASTPMGAHNSPLHFGNGTRLTVT.

By sample share, this clone is medium-sized. This CDR3 is also generated by other DNA sequences in the sample. This chain links TRBV6-1 with TRBJ1-3, with a tentative D call TRBD1 (5 bases). Between the trimmed V and J ends, which lost 6 bases and 3 bases, there was a span of 6 bases. The CDR3 has 12 amino acids. Germline values: CDR1 MNHNS, CDR2 SASEGT. DNA for the CDR3: TGTGCCAGCAGGGGGGGTGGAAACACCATATATTTT. Translation gives CASRGGGNTIYF.